These 29 T cell receptor beta chains share one sample of origin, sequenced in a study of identical twins. TCRdb reprocessed the 5' RACE reads with MiXCR, giving one entry per CDR3 protein. The sample lists more than 250,000 distinct CDR3 sequences; 6.5% to 9.5% were seen once. This sample also appeared in a second study, on yellow fever vaccine responses in identical twins.

Specimen: memory (CD45RO+) T cells sorted from blood. All receptors come from a woman younger than 30 in good health.

This clonotype was observed at least ten times. The J gene is TRBJ1-4, the V gene TRBV12-3 or TRBV12-4, with 7 bases fitting TRBD1. V was pared by 3 bases and J by 8 bases, with 9 bases of the junction left unmatched. There are 15 residues in the CDR3. The CDR3 DNA is TGTGCCAGCAGTTTGGTAGAGGGGGCAAGGGAAAAACTGTTTTTT. Translation gives CASSLVEGAREKLFF.

This clonotype was recorded at least ten times. V gene TRBV27 combines with J gene TRBJ2-5; perhaps D is TRBD1 or TRBD2 (5 bases each). This CDR3 is 13 amino acids long. V lost 3 bases, J lost 2 bases, and 7 bases lay in between. The germline CDR1 and CDR2 sequences are MNHEY and SMNVEV (reference sequence). CDR3 region: CASSLGDQETQYF. CDR3 bases: TGTGCCAGCAGTTTGGGGGATCAAGAGACCCAGTACTTC.

This clonotype has ten or more counts. V usage is TRBV20-1 and J usage is TRBJ2-5; D tentatively reads TRBD1 or TRBD2 (5 bases each). The CDR3 contains 14 residues. V dropped 3 bases and J dropped 3 bases, with 14 bases sitting between them. Germline V lookup: CDR1 DFQATT, CDR2 SNEGSKA (reference sequence). The CDR3 reads CSASRTGGKETQYF. In nucleotides, the CDR3 is TGCAGTGCTAGCCGGACTGGGGGAAAAGAGACCCAGTACTTC.

At least ten counts were recorded for this clonotype. The chain joins TRBV7-9 to TRBJ2-2; 7 nucleotides align to TRBD1. Losses at the gene ends were 7 bases for V and 1 base for J; bases not matched to a gene: 6. CDR1 is SEHNR and CDR2 is FQNEAQ in the germline V gene (reference sequence). The length of the CDR3 is 15 residues. The CDR3 DNA is TGTGCCAGCATCTCGGACAGGAGGAACACCGGGGAGCTGTTTTTT. This translates into CASISDRRNTGELFF.

This clonotype has just a few counts. The CDR3 coding sequence is TGTGCCAGCAGCCGACAGGTTAACTATGGCTACACCTTC. Translation gives CASSRQVNYGYTF. The rearrangement uses TRBV6-1 and TRBJ1-2; a weak D match, TRBD1 (6 bases). V was cut by 6 bases and J by 1 base, with 9 bases left in between. CDR1 and CDR2 (germline): MNHNS, SASEGT. The CDR3 contains 13 residues.

The chain links TRBV5-1 to TRBJ2-2, with TRBD2 matching over 11 bases. This CDR3 spans 19 amino acids. Germline assignment: CDR1 SGHRS and CDR2 YFSETQ. Germline trimming cut 0 bases from V and 1 base from J; bases unmatched to any gene: 8. The CDR3 loop is CASSLAETSGILNTGELFF. The CDR3 coding sequence is TGCGCCAGCAGCTTGGCCGAGACTAGCGGGATATTGAACACCGGGGAGCTGTTTTTT.

The table lists this clonotype with many counts. The chain combines TRBV29-1 with TRBJ1-2; tentatively, D is TRBD1 (5 bases). Germline assignment: CDR1 SQVTM and CDR2 ANQGSEA. The CDR3 is 10 amino acids. V lost 8 bases, J lost 8 bases, and 12 bases lay in between. CDR3 in amino acids: CSSHGDGYTF. CDR3 sequence (DNA): TGCAGCAGTCACGGGGACGGCTACACCTTC.

This clonotype has a count of ten or more. The rearrangement uses TRBV10-3 and TRBJ2-1; 11 nucleotides line up with TRBD2. Per the germline V gene, CDR1 is ENHRY and CDR2 is SYGVKD. J gave up 9 bases and V 7 bases, and 8 bases lay outside the gene matches. This CDR3 has 14 amino acids. The CDR3 nucleotides read TGTGCCATCAATAACGGGCTAGCGGGGGGTGAGCAGTTCTTC. Amino acid sequence: CAINNGLAGGEQFF.

There are many counts of this clonotype. The chain recombines TRBV3-1 with TRBJ2-5; 14 bases agree with TRBD2. The germline V gene has CDR1 LGHDT and CDR2 YNNKEL (reference sequence). The V gene end was trimmed by 1 base and the J gene end by 1 base; junction bases not matched to a gene: 5. This CDR3 contains 18 residues. DNA for the CDR3: TGTGCCAGCAGCCAAGTGGGGACTAGCGGGGGATTCCAAGAGACCCAGTACTTC. It specifies CASSQVGTSGGFQETQYF.

This clonotype showed up just a few times. This chain connects TRBV6-5 to TRBJ1-2; D is unclear. Trimming left V 4 bases short and J 8 bases short, with 14 bases between. CDR3 length: 13 amino acids. Germline CDR1 and CDR2: MNHEY and SVGAGI. This CDR3 reads CASSLGSVAGYTF. For the CDR3, the DNA is TGTGCCAGCAGTTTAGGTTCCGTTGCCGGCTACACCTTC.

The V call is TRBV15, the J call TRBJ2-3, with 12 positions matching TRBD2. This CDR3 is 20 amino acids long. The germline gives CDR1 LNHNV, CDR2 YYDKDF (reference sequence). Losses at the gene ends were 3 bases for V and 3 bases for J; bases not matched to a gene: 16. The CDR3 protein is CATSRTTQHLAGGPTDTQYF. DNA of the CDR3: TGTGCCACCAGCAGGACCACCCAACACCTAGCGGGGGGGCCGACAGATACGCAGTATTTT.

This clonotype was seen many times. V is TRBV5-1 and J is TRBJ2-5, with 8 bases lining up with TRBD1. The V and J ends lost 5 bases and 4 bases, in that order; junction bases with no gene match: 4. Germline V CDR1 and CDR2: SGHRS, YFSETQ. The CDR3 is made up of 13 amino acids. The CDR3 DNA is TGCGCCAGCAGTCGACAGGGGAGAGAGACCCAGTACTTC. It yields the protein CASSRQGRETQYF.

The table lists this clonotype with many counts. This chain joins TRBV29-1 and TRBJ1-5; no firm D call. The V end lost 5 bases, the J end lost 4 bases, and 12 bases lay between the germline ends. Germline lookup yields CDR1 SQVTM and CDR2 ANQGSEA. This CDR3 is 13 amino acids long. The CDR3 region is CSVQGLGNQPQHF. The CDR3 DNA follows: TGCAGCGTTCAAGGATTAGGGAATCAGCCCCAGCATTTT.

In this sample, this clonotype turned up many times. The gene calls are TRBV29-1 and TRBJ1-5; D unresolved. V lost 4 bases, J lost 0 bases, and 16 bases lay in between. Germline assignment: CDR1 SQVTM and CDR2 ANQGSEA. The CDR3 is made up of 16 amino acids. The CDR3 here is CSVAEGNPYSNQPQHF. Written as DNA, the CDR3 is TGCAGCGTTGCCGAGGGTAATCCCTATAGCAATCAGCCCCAGCATTTT. Using reference TRBV29-1 and TRBJ1-5 for the parts outside the CDR3, the full variable domain is SAVISQKPSRDICQRGTSLTIQCQVDSQVTMMFWYRQQPGQSLTLIATANQGSEATYESGFVIDKFPISRPNLTFSTLTVSNMSPEDSSIYLCSVAEGNPYSNQPQHFGDGTRLSIL.

In its sample, this clonotype was seen a few times. This rearrangement joins TRBV28 to TRBJ1-2; tentative D call: TRBD1 (6 bases). The V and J ends lost 3 bases and 0 bases respectively, with 14 bases between them. CDR3 length equals 16 residues. Per the germline V gene, CDR1 is MDHEN and CDR2 is SYDVKM. For the CDR3, the DNA is TGTGCCAGCAGTTTTGGGGGGCGCCGACCTAACTATGGCTACACCTTC. This sequence encodes CASSFGGRRPNYGYTF.

This clonotype was counted ten times or more. This chain uses TRBV7-8 with TRBJ1-1, with 7 bases identical to TRBD1. V shed 5 bases and J 6 bases; nucleotides not matched to a gene: 3. The germline V gene encodes CDR1 SGHVS and CDR2 FQNEAQ. The length of the CDR3 is 12 residues. The CDR3 DNA sequence: TGTGCCAGCAGCCCACAGGGGCCTGAAGCTTTCTTT. Protein product: CASSPQGPEAFF.

A few counts support this clonotype. The rearrangement joins TRBV29-1 to TRBJ2-5; 13 bases are shared with TRBD2. Trimming removed 6 bases from V and 1 base from J; junction bases left unmatched: 8. Germline V gives CDR1 SQVTM, CDR2 ANQGSEA. CDR3 length equals 16 residues. This CDR3 is CSVKKGTSGIQETQYF. In DNA form, the CDR3 reads TGCAGCGTCAAAAAAGGGACTAGCGGGATCCAAGAGACCCAGTACTTC.

Concerning this clonotype: One end of the junction fails to match germline, which may point to a read error. The gene calls are TRBV3-1 and TRBJ2-1; 13 bases map to TRBD2. Germline CDR1 and CDR2: LGHDT and YNNKEL (reference sequence). The CDR3 is 17 amino acids. CDR3 sequence (DNA): TGTGCCAGCAGCAAAGAGACTAGCGGGAGGAGGTACAATGAGCAGTTCTTC. This sequence encodes CASSKETSGRRYNEQFF.

This clonotype was recorded a few times. The chain employs TRBV12-3 or TRBV12-4 and TRBJ2-5; TRBD1 is a possible D gene (6 bases). V was clipped by 6 bases and J by 4 bases, with 15 bases between them. The CDR3 contains 14 residues. The CDR3, as DNA: TGTGCCAGCAGGACGTTCCAGGGGACAGAGACCCAGTACTTC. It specifies CASRTFQGTETQYF.

This sequence joins TRBV20-1 and TRBJ2-5, with unresolved D. This CDR3 has 13 residues. CDR1 is DFQATT, CDR2 SNEGSKA, per germline (reference sequence). The V gene lost 4 bases and the J gene lost 4 bases, with 13 bases spanning the gap. In DNA, the CDR3 is TGCAGTGCTAAGAAGGGCTGGGGAGAGACCCAGTACTTC. Translating it yields CSAKKGWGETQYF.

Many counts were recorded for this clonotype. This chain uses TRBV10-3 with TRBJ1-4, with TRBD1 matching 8 bases. The CDR3 spans 14 residues. V lost 8 bases and J lost 8; bases outside the gene matches: 10. From germline, CDR1 is ENHRY and CDR2 SYGVKD. This CDR3 reads CAIGPTGAREKLFF. The CDR3 DNA follows: TGTGCCATCGGACCGACAGGGGCGAGAGAAAAACTGTTTTTT.

This clonotype was seen many times. J is TRBJ2-1 and V is TRBV2; D is possibly TRBD2 (5 bases). Between the trimmed V and J ends, which lost 4 bases and 1 base, there was a span of 8 bases. The CDR3 contains 14 residues. Germline V CDR1 and CDR2: SNHLY, FYNNEI. The CDR3 sequence: CASSVRLSYNEQFF. CDR3 DNA: TGTGCCAGCAGTGTTCGACTATCCTACAATGAGCAGTTCTTC. The full variable domain, in which reference TRBV2 and TRBJ2-1 provide the parts outside the CDR3, is EPEVTQTPSHQVTQMGQEVILRCVPISNHLYFYWYRQILGQKVEFLVSFYNNEISEKSEIFDDQFSVERPDGSNFTLKIRSTKLEDSAMYFCASSVRLSYNEQFFGPGTRLTVL.

This sequence joins TRBV27 and TRBJ2-4; possibly TRBD2 for D (5 bases). Germline CDR1 is MNHEY and CDR2 is SMNVEV (reference sequence). The germline V and J ends were trimmed by 8 bases and 1 base, with 15 bases remaining between them. The length of the CDR3 is 15 residues. CDR3 in amino acids: CASRPADRAKNIQYF. The CDR3 nucleotides are TGTGCCAGCCGCCCAGCGGATCGGGCCAAAAACATTCAGTACTTC.

This chain uses TRBV12-3 or TRBV12-4 with TRBJ2-7; maybe TRBD1 (6 bases). The CDR3 extends over 13 amino acids. The V gene lost 8 bases and the J gene lost 3 bases, with 14 bases spanning the gap. Here the CDR3 reads CASGRGGNYEQYF. The CDR3 DNA follows: TGTGCCAGCGGACGAGGGGGAAACTACGAGCAGTACTTC.

This clonotype was seen more than once but under ten times. The V and J genes are TRBV5-8 and TRBJ2-2, with D maybe TRBD2 (6 bases). Germline-derived CDR1 and CDR2 are SGHTS and YDEGEE. Trimming pared 5 bases from V and 8 bases from J, leaving 16 bases between. The CDR3 covers 14 residues. CDR3 in amino acids: CASRVGLQFGELFF. The CDR3 DNA is TGTGCCAGCAGAGTGGGACTCCAGTTTGGGGAGCTGTTTTTT.

This clonotype was recorded once. The CDR3 bases are TGTGCCAGCAGCCCCGGACTAGGGGTCGGGACCCAGTACTTC. It codes for CASSPGLGVGTQYF. The chain has TRBV7-6 and TRBJ2-5; 7 bases agree with TRBD2. V was clipped by 5 bases and J by 7 bases; unmatched bases: 10. This CDR3 is built from 14 residues. Per the germline V gene, CDR1 is SGHVS and CDR2 is FNYEAQ.

V and J are TRBV2 and TRBJ2-7; D is perhaps TRBD2 (5 bases). Germline loops: CDR1 SNHLY, CDR2 FYNNEI. Trimming shortened V by 1 base and J by 4 bases, and 14 bases separated the two germline ends. The CDR3 is 15 residues long. CDR3 protein: CASSEEGGFGYEQYF. Here the CDR3 DNA reads TGTGCCAGCAGTGAAGAGGGCGGGTTTGGGTACGAGCAGTACTTC. The full variable domain, its missing parts supplied by reference TRBV2 and TRBJ2-7, is EPEVTQTPSHQVTQMGQEVILRCVPISNHLYFYWYRQILGQKVEFLVSFYNNEISEKSEIFDDQFSVERPDGSNFTLKIRSTKLEDSAMYFCASSEEGGFGYEQYFGPGTRLTVT.

This clonotype showed up many times. The rearrangement uses TRBV27 and TRBJ2-1, with 10 bases matching TRBD2. Germline CDR1 MNHEY, CDR2 SMNVEV (reference sequence). The CDR3 is made up of 14 amino acids. V was pared by 6 bases and J by 8 bases, with 7 bases of the junction left unmatched. DNA of the CDR3: TGTGCCAGCAGCCCGGGACTAGCGTTGGATGAGCAGTTCTTC. The encoded protein is CASSPGLALDEQFF.

This clonotype was recorded at least ten times. The chain joins TRBV12-3 or TRBV12-4 to TRBJ2-5; D assignment may be TRBD1 or TRBD2 (6 bases each). The CDR3 totals 14 residues. V was cut by 7 bases and J by 4 bases, with 16 bases left in between. The CDR3 DNA follows: TGTGCCAGCACCCGGAGAGGGGGGACAGAGACCCAGTACTTC. Amino acids: CASTRRGGTETQYF.